In its sample, the clone carrying this T cell receptor (beta chain) was seen many times. What it binds is unknown. This record belongs to a study of T cells after yellow fever vaccination. Study conclusions and caveats: Researchers cautioned that FACS-sorted repertoires could harbor abundant clonotypes contaminating from the bulk population. A small share of clonotypes appeared in both CD4 and CD8 compartments.

The V end was cut by 4 bases, the J end by 5 bases, with 16 bases between. Germline lookup yields CDR1 SGHRS and CDR2 YFSETQ. This CDR3 is built from 15 residues. UMIs were added to TCR cDNA along with a universal primer site when it was made by 5'RACE template switching. TCRdb ran MiXCR on the 5' RACE reads and lists one entry per CDR3 protein. The data hold about 160,000 distinct CDR3 sequences, with 6% to 7.5% observed a single time. The sample here was CD4+ T cells sorted from PBMCs, taken 5 to 6 days after the first yellow fever vaccination. The V call is TRBV5-1, the J call TRBJ2-1; TRBD1 is a possible D gene (6 bases). The TCR originated in a man between 18 and 35 years old who received the YFV17D yellow fever vaccine. This CDR3 reads CASSDGQWENNEQFF. Written as DNA, the CDR3 is TGCGCCAGCAGCGACGGACAGTGGGAAAACAATGAGCAGTTCTTC.